The 15 T cell receptor beta chains given below trace back to one sample, sequenced in a study of CD8 T cells in Susac syndrome. Random hexamers served to reverse transcribe about 0.5 to 1 ug RNA. TCRdb processed the immunoSEQ multiplex PCR reads anew with MiXCR; each CDR3 protein has one entry. The profile shows 70,000 or so distinct CDR3 sequences, just under 95% of them singletons. Sequenced material: CD8+ T cells from PBMCs. These receptors all stem from a human donor in good health.

This chain links TRBV4-3 with TRBJ1-5; no clear D. Trimming left V 1 base short and J 0 bases short, with 7 bases between. Germline lookup yields CDR1 LGHNA and CDR2 YSLEER. This CDR3 has 15 amino acids. The DNA of the CDR3 is TGCGCCAGCAGCCAAGCCCATTATAGCAATCAGCCCCAGCATTTT. Its protein is CASSQAHYSNQPQHF.

Written as DNA, the CDR3 is TGCGCCAGCAGCCACCTAGCTCTGGGGGCGCACAATGAGCAGTTCTTC. Its translation is CASSHLALGAHNEQFF. J is TRBJ2-1 and V is TRBV4-3; TRBD1 is a possible D gene (6 bases). The CDR3 runs to 16 residues. From germline, CDR1 is LGHNA and CDR2 YSLEER. Trimming removed 3 bases from V and 5 bases from J, with 17 bases in between.

CDR3 sequence reads: CASSLDPGWGTEAFF. The CDR3 bases are TGTGCCAGCAGCTTAGATCCGGGTTGGGGCACTGAAGCTTTCTTT. The chain employs TRBV7-9 and TRBJ1-1; no firm D call. This CDR3 is built from 15 residues. V lost 1 base to trimming and J lost 4 bases, with 13 bases between them. In germline, CDR1 is SEHNR, CDR2 FQNEAQ (reference sequence).

The CDR3 sequence: CASSLTGGHEQYF. In DNA form, the CDR3 reads TGTGCCAGCAGTTTGACAGGGGGCCACGAGCAGTACTTC. The chain carries TRBV27 and TRBJ2-7; 10 bases map to TRBD1. CDR3 length: 13 amino acids. J was trimmed by 5 bases and V by 3 bases; bases with no gene match: 1. Germline lookup yields CDR1 MNHEY and CDR2 SMNVEV (reference sequence).

This rearrangement joins TRBV6-2 or TRBV6-3 to TRBJ2-1; D possibly corresponds to TRBD1 (5 bases). Trimming removed 6 bases at V and 8 bases at J, with 14 bases between. The CDR3 has 13 amino acids. The V gene's germline CDR1 is MNHEY and CDR2 SVGEGT. The CDR3 sequence: CASSLGPLYEQFF. In nucleotides, the CDR3 is TGTGCCAGCAGCTTGGGGCCCCTCTATGAGCAGTTCTTC.

The V and J genes are TRBV23-1 and TRBJ2-7, with D tentatively TRBD1 (6 bases). TRBV23-1 is known as an ORF, though its function is uncertain. V lost 6 bases, J lost 0 bases, and 18 bases lay in between. The CDR3 consists of 16 residues. CDR3 sequence (DNA): TGCGCCAGCAGCCGCAGTACAGGGATCAGCTCCTACGAGCAGTACTTC. Translation: CASSRSTGISSYEQYF.

The gene calls are TRBV6-5 and TRBJ1-6, with D perhaps matching TRBD1 (5 bases). CDR1 and CDR2 from the germline V gene are MNHEY and SVGAGI. Between the trimmed V and J ends, which lost 6 bases and 10 bases, there was a span of 16 bases. CDR3 length: 14 residues. CDR3 nucleotides: TGTGCCAGCAGGCCTACCAACGGGGGATCACCCCTCCACTTT. Translation: CASRPTNGGSPLHF.

V gene TRBV23-1 combines with J gene TRBJ1-1, with a possible D match to TRBD1 (6 bases). TRBV23-1 is treated as an ORF (open reading frame) with a function not yet certain. This CDR3 is 14 amino acids long. With 6 bases removed from V and 0 bases from J, the gap between germline ends came to 11 bases. The CDR3 region is CASRGGRMNTEAFF. Written as DNA, the CDR3 is TGCGCCAGCAGAGGGGGGCGGATGAACACTGAAGCTTTCTTT.

The V and J genes are TRBV6-5 and TRBJ1-5; a possible D gene is TRBD1 (5 bases). The CDR3 totals 13 residues. Looked up from germline, CDR1 is MNHEY and CDR2 is SVGAGI. Between the trimmed V and J ends, which lost 7 bases and 5 bases, there was a span of 12 bases. Here the CDR3 reads CASMGTRDQPQHF. The DNA for the CDR3 is TGTGCCAGCATGGGGACCCGCGATCAGCCCCAGCATTTT.

The V call is TRBV20-1, the J call TRBJ2-7; TRBD2 aligns across 8 bases. The CDR3 is made up of 18 amino acids. Unmatched junction bases numbered 13, after V lost 0 bases and J lost 0 bases. Germline assignment: CDR1 DFQATT and CDR2 SNEGSKA (reference sequence). The CDR3 is CSARDLRFSGVPSYEQYF. The CDR3 DNA is TGCAGTGCTAGAGATCTTCGTTTTAGCGGGGTCCCCTCCTACGAGCAGTACTTC.

The V gene is TRBV5-1, the J gene TRBJ2-1; 8 bases map to TRBD1. The V gene end was trimmed by 4 bases and the J gene end by 4 bases; junction bases not matched to a gene: 4. The CDR3 has 14 amino acids. Germline V gene data show CDR1 as SGHRS and CDR2 as YFSETQ. The CDR3 DNA follows: TGCGCCAGCAGCGTTAGACAGGGGTACAATGAGCAGTTCTTC. Encoded protein: CASSVRQGYNEQFF.

The chain employs TRBV11-2 and TRBJ1-2; D unresolved. In germline, CDR1 is SGHAT, CDR2 FQNNGV. The germline V and J ends were trimmed by 1 base and 6 bases, with 6 bases remaining between them. The CDR3 loop spans 12 amino acids. In nucleotides, the CDR3 is TGTGCCAGCAGCTTAGTCGGCAATGGCTACACCTTC. Protein product: CASSLVGNGYTF.

The chain couples TRBV25-1 to TRBJ2-1, with D perhaps matching TRBD1 (6 bases). Germline V gene lookup returns CDR1 MGHDK and CDR2 SYGVNS. The CDR3 runs 12 residues. V shed 1 base and J shed 10 bases, with 8 bases lying between them. The CDR3 loop reads CASSESGAEQFF. The DNA for the CDR3 is TGTGCCAGCAGTGAATCAGGGGCCGAGCAGTTCTTC.

The chain employs TRBV30 and TRBJ2-7, with 9 bases identical to TRBD2. The CDR3 sequence is 14 residues long. Germline CDR1 is GTSNPN and CDR2 is SVGIG (reference sequence). The V segment lost 0 bases and the J segment 2 bases; nucleotides outside the gene matches: 2. The CDR3 loop is CAWSVSSGAYEQYF. DNA for the CDR3: TGTGCCTGGAGTGTGTCTAGCGGGGCCTACGAGCAGTACTTC.

The chain couples TRBV4-3 to TRBJ2-2; the D is unclear. Germline CDR1 and CDR2: LGHNA and YSLEER. The germline V and J ends were trimmed by 0 bases and 7 bases, with 6 bases remaining between them. CDR3 size: 13 residues. The CDR3 here is CASSQDNYGELFF. The CDR3 DNA reads TGCGCCAGCAGCCAAGATAATTACGGGGAGCTGTTTTTT.